This TCR beta chain was sequenced in a study of T-cell memory formation after mild COVID-19. The CDR3 has 15 residues. The V end lost 3 bases, the J end lost 0 bases, and 9 bases lay between the germline ends. Germline V gene data show CDR1 as MNHEY and CDR2 as SMNVEV (reference sequence). Each CDR3 protein gets one entry after TCRdb re-called the 5' RACE reads with MiXCR. The table lists 450,000 to 650,000 distinct CDR3 sequences, roughly 22% of them singletons. This sequence was found in an adult woman who had mild COVID-19 (a few samples of this study predate the infection). Cell type and time point are not known. Sequenced material: PBMCs or a T cell subset sorted from them (not recorded which). This chain joins TRBV27 and TRBJ2-1; D is possibly TRBD2 (5 bases). CDR3 bases: TGTGCCAGCAGTTTGAGGGCGGTCTCCTACAATGAGCAGTTCTTC. This translates into CASSLRAVSYNEQFF.